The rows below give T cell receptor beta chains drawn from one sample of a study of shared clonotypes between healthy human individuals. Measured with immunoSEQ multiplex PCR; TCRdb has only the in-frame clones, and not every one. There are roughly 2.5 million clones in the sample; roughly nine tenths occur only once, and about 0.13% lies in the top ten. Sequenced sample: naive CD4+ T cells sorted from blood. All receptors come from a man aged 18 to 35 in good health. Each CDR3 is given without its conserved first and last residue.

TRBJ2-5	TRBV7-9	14	ASSKNPGQGPGTQY
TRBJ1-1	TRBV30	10	AWGLWRTEAF
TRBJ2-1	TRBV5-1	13	ASSASGLSGNEQF
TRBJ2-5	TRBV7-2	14	ASSLTTSGSEETQY
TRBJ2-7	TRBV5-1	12	ASSLSAGGLEQY
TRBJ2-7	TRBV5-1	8	ASRDRQQY
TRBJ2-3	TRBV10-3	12	ASGLAGGSDTQY
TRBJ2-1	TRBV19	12	ASSSGGVHNEQF
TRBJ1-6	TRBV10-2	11	AIRTGKDSPLH
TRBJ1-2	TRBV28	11	ASSSGQGRGYT
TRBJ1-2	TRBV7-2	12	ASSLGQGNYGYT
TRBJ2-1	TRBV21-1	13	ASSLGGRGYNEQF
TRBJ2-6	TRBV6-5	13	ASSYSLSGANVLT
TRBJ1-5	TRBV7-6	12	ASSPGGSNQPQH
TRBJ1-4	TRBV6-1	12	ASSDDRVWEKLF
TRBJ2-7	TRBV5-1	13	ASSLVGQGAYEQY
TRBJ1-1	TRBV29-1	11	SVLRGVNTEAF
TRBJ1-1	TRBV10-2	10	ASRGPNTEAF
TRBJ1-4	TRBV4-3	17	ASSQNLGVPGGTNEKLF
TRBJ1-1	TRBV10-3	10	AISGGDTEAF
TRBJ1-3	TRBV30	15	AWSDLTGGYAGNTIY
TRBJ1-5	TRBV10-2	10	ASSEGGQPQH
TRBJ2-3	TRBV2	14	ASRSGSSAGTDTQY
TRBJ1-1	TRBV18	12	ASSLLGRVPEAF
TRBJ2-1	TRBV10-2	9	ASSETTVEF
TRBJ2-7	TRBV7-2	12	ASSFSRVAYEQY
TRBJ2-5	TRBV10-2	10	ASSESGETQY
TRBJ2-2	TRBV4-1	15	ASSQASLRGGTGELF
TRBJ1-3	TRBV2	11	ASSTGRGNTIY
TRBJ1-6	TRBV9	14	ASSASRGTGDSPLH
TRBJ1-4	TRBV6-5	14	ASSYSPQGAGEKLF
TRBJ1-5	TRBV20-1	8	SASTQPQH
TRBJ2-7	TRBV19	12	ASSIGTLSYEQY
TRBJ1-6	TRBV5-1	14	ASSLGTGTGNSPLH
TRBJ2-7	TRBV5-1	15	ASSLARTSGGAYEQY
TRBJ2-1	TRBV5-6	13	ASSLLVYSYNEQF
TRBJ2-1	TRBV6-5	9	ASGRGQEQF
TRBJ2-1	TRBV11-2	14	ASSLEGGRVYNEQF
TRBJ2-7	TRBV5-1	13	ASTRKAGNGYEQY
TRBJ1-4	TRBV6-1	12	ASSDRGRNEKLF
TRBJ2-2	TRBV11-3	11	ASSLDGPGELF